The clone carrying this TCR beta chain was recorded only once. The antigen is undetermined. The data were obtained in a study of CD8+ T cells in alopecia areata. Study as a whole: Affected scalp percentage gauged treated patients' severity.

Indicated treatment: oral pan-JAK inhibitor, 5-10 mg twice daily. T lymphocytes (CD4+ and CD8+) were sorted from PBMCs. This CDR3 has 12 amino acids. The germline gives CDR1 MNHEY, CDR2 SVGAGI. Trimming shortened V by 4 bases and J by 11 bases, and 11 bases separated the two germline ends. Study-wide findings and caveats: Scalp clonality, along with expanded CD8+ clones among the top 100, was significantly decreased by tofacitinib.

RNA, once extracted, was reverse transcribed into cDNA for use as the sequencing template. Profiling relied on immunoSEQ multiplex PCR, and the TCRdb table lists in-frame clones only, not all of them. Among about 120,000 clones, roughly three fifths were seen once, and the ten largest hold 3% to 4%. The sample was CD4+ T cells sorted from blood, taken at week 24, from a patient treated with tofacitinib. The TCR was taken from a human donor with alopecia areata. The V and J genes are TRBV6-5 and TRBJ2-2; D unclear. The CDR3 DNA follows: TGTGCCAGCAGTTCACTCCCGGAAGAGCTGTTTTTT. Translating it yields CASSSLPEELFF.